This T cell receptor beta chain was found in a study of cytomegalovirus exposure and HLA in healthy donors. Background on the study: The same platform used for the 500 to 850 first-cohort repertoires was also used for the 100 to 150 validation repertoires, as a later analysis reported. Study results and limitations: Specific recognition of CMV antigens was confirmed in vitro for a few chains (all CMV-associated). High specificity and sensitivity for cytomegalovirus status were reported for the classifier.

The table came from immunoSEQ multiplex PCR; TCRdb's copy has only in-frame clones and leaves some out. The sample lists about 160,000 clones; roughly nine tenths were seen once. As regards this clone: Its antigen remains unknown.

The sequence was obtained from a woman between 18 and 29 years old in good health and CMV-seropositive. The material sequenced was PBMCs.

The CDR3 nucleotides read TGTGCCAGCGGATCAGGTCTGAACACTGAAGCTTTCTTT. This encodes CASGSGLNTEAFF. J is TRBJ1-1 and V is TRBV28; D ambiguous. Germline V lookup: CDR1 MDHEN, CDR2 SYDVKM. V lost 8 bases and J lost 0, with 10 bases in between. This CDR3 is built from 13 residues.